This TCR beta chain emerged from a study of blood T cell repertoires in COVID-19. Whole-study context: Nucleic acid was either cDNA or gDNA, and it came from T cells, B-cell-depleted T cells, or PBMCs.

This CDR3 contains 15 residues. The V end lost 4 bases, the J end lost 0 bases, and 13 bases lay between the germline ends. Germline V gene lookup returns CDR1 SGHKS and CDR2 YYEKEE (reference sequence). Produced via immunoSEQ multiplex PCR; TCRdb's table is partial and in-frame only. The data show 250,000 to 350,000 clones, over 80% seen once. The sample was peripheral blood. The clonotype comes from a woman aged 50 to 60 with active or convalescent COVID-19. The genes are TRBV5-5 and TRBJ1-1; no definite D call. The CDR3 reads CASSPRTGMNTEAFF. The DNA of the CDR3 is TGTGCCAGCAGCCCGAGGACGGGGATGAACACTGAAGCTTTCTTT.